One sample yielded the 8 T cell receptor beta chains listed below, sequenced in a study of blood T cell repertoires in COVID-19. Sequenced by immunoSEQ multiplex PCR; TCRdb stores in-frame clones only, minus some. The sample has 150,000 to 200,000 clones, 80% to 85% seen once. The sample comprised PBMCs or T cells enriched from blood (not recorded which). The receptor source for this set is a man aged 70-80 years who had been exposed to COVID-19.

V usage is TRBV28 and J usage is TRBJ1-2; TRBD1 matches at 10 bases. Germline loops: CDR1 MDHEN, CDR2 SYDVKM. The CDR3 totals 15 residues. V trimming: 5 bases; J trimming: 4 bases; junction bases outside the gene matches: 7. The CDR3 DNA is TGTGCCAGCAGTGCCCGGACAGGGGGTGGCTATGGCTACACCTTC. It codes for CASSARTGGGYGYTF.

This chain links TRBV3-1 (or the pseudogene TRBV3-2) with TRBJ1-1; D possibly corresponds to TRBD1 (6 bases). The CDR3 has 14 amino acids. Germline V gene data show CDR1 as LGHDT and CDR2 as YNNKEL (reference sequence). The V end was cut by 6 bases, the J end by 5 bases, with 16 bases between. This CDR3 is CASREQGFGTEAFF. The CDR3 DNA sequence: TGTGCCAGCAGAGAACAGGGTTTCGGGACTGAAGCTTTCTTT.

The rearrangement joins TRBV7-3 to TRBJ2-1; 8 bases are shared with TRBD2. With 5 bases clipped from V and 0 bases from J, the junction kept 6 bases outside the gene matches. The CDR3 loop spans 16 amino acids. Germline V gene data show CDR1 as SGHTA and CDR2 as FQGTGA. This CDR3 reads CASSPKRGNSYNEQFF. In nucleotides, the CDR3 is TGTGCCAGCAGCCCTAAGCGGGGGAACTCCTACAATGAGCAGTTCTTC. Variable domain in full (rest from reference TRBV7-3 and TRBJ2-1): GAGVSQTPSNKVTEKGKYVELRCDPISGHTALYWYRQSLGQGPEFLIYFQGTGAADDSGLPNDRFFAVRPEGSVSTLKIQRTERGDSAVYLCASSPKRGNSYNEQFFGPGTRLTVL.

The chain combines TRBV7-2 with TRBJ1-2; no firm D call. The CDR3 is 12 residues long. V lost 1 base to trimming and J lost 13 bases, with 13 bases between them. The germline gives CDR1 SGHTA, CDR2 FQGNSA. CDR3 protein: CASSLELVYTTF. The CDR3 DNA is TGTGCCAGCAGCTTAGAACTGGTCTATACCACCTTC.

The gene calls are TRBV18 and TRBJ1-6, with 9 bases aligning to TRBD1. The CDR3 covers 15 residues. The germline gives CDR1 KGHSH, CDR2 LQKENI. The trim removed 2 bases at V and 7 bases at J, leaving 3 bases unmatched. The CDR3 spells CASSPGTGSNSPLHF. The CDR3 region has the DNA TGTGCCAGCTCACCAGGGACAGGGAGCAATTCACCCCTCCACTTT.

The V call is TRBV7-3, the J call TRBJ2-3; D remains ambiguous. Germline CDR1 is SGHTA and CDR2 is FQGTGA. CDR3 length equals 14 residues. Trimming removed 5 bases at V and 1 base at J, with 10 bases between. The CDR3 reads CASSPDIGTDTQYF. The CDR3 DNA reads TGTGCCAGCAGCCCCGACATAGGCACAGATACGCAGTATTTT.

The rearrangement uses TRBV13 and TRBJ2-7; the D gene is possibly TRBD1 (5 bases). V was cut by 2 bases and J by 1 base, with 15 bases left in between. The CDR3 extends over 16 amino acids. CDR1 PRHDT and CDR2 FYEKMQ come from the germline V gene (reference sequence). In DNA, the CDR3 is TGTGCCAGCAGCTTAAAGCCGGACACGCTTTCCTACGAGCAGTACTTC. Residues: CASSLKPDTLSYEQYF.

The CDR3 DNA follows: TGTGCCAGCCGTCTCGCCGGACAGGCCAATGAGCAGTTCTTC. Encoded protein: CASRLAGQANEQFF. The rearrangement uses TRBV6-5 and TRBJ2-1; 7 bases agree with TRBD1. The length of the CDR3 is 14 residues. Germline V CDR1 and CDR2: MNHEY, SVGAGI. Trimming removed 8 bases from V and 6 bases from J; junction bases left unmatched: 10.